The T cell receptor (beta chain) under discussion was sequenced for a study of CD8 T cells in Susac syndrome. Study-wide findings and caveats: The authors acknowledged that their TCR sequencing and HLA analysis involved a relatively small number of individuals.

As concerns this clonotype: What it binds is unknown.

The RNA input was roughly 0.45 to 1 ug, and it was reverse transcribed with random hexamers. Multiplex immunoSEQ PCR targeted 54 Vbeta and 13 Jbeta TCR beta segments. TCRdb recomputed calls from the immunoSEQ multiplex PCR reads with MiXCR, one row per CDR3 protein. The table records a few hundred thousand distinct CDR3 sequences, 70% to 90% of them present only once. CD8+ and CD4+ blood T cells underwent TCR beta sequencing. Through negative isolation, CD4+ and CD8+ T cells were obtained, while TEMRA cells were enriched using FACS. Trimming took 7 bases from V and 0 from J, leaving 19 bases between them. Germline CDR1 is DFQATT and CDR2 is SNEGSKA (reference sequence). The CDR3 length is 16 residues.

The TCR was taken from a human donor with multiple sclerosis. What was sequenced was CD8+ T cells from PBMCs. V gene TRBV20-1 combines with J gene TRBJ2-1, with D perhaps given as TRBD1 or TRBD2 (5 bases each). In DNA form, the CDR3 reads TGCAGTGTTGGGGGACCGTTTGGGAGCTCCTACAATGAGCAGTTCTTC. It encodes CSVGGPFGSSYNEQFF.